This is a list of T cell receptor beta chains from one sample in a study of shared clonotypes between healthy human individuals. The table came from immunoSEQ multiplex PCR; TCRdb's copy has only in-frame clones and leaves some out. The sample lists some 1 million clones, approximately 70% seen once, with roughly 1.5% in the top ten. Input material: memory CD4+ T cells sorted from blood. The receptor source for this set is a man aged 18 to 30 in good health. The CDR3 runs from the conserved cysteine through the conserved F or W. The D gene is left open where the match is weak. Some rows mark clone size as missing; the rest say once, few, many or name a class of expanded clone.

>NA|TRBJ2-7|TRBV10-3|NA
TGTGCCATCAGTGGGGGAGGGGACAGCGGCCCTTACGAGCAGTACTTC
CAISGGGDSGPYEQYF
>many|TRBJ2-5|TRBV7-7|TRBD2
TGTGCTAGCAGCCCACGGACTAGCGGGAAGAGGTTAGAGACCCAGTACTTC
CASSPRTSGKRLETQYF
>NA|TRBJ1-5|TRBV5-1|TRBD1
TGCGCCAGCAGGGCCGGGACAGGGAGCAATCAGCCCCAGCATTTT
CASRAGTGSNQPQHF
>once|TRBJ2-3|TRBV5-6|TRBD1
TGTGCCAGCAGCTACACAGGGGGCCCAGATACGCAGTATTTT
CASSYTGGPDTQYF
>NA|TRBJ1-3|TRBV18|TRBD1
TGTGCCAGCTCACCGGCGACAGGGGCTGGAAACACCATATATTTT
CASSPATGAGNTIYF
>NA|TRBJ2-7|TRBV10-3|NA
TGTGCCACCACCCCGGGACTGATCTACGAGCAGTACTTC
CATTPGLIYEQYF
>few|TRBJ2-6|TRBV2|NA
TGTGCCGGAGCCCCTGGGGCCAACGTCCTGACTTTC
CAGAPGANVLTF
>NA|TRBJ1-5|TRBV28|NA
TGTGCCAGCAGTTCCTTTAACTGGGCAGTTCTTATCAATCAGCCCCAGCATTTT
CASSSFNWAVLINQPQHF
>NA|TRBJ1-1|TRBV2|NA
TGTGCCAGCACCGGGGGCGGCTTCACTGAAGCTTTCTTT
CASTGGGFTEAFF
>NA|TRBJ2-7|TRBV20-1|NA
TGCAGTGTCCCCGTGGTCGGGGGGCAGTACTTC
CSVPVVGGQYF